Listed below are T cell receptor beta chains from one sample, sequenced in a study of T cell responses to AZD1222 COVID-19 vaccine. Profiled with immunoSEQ multiplex PCR; TCRdb holds only in-frame clones, not every one. The data hold over 95,000 clones, with roughly nine tenths observed a single time. The specimen was peripheral blood, collected on day 0 of AZD1222 vaccination. Receptor source: an adult in good health. Each CDR3 is given with its conserved first and last residue. The order of the fields is clone size, CDR3 length, J gene, D gene, V gene, CDR3 protein, CDR3 DNA. A D gene is named only where the DNA matches it firmly. The size of a clone is reported for some rows only, either as once, few or many, or as a class for expanded clones.

abundance: -
len: 13
j_gene: TRBJ1-2
d_gene: -
v_gene: TRBV27
CDR3aa: CASSLSLLAGYTF
CDR3nt: TGTGCCAGCAGTTTATCGTTGTTGGCTGGCTACACCTTC

abundance: -
len: 13
j_gene: TRBJ1-1
d_gene: -
v_gene: TRBV5-1
CDR3aa: CASSAKQGNEAFF
CDR3nt: TGCGCCAGCAGCGCAAAACAGGGAAATGAAGCTTTCTTT

abundance: -
len: 14
j_gene: TRBJ2-7
d_gene: -
v_gene: TRBV9
CDR3aa: CASSPSISSYEQYF
CDR3nt: TGTGCCAGCAGCCCATCAATTAGCTCCTACGAGCAGTACTTC

abundance: -
len: 13
j_gene: TRBJ2-3
d_gene: -
v_gene: TRBV28
CDR3aa: CASGTFGTDTQYF
CDR3nt: TGTGCCAGCGGGACTTTCGGCACAGATACGCAGTATTTT

abundance: once
len: 14
j_gene: TRBJ1-5
d_gene: -
v_gene: TRBV7-2
CDR3aa: CASSFEILQQPQHF
CDR3nt: TGTGCCAGCAGCTTCGAGATACTTCAGCAGCCCCAGCATTTT

abundance: -
len: 14
j_gene: TRBJ2-1
d_gene: TRBD1
v_gene: TRBV6-5
CDR3aa: CASTMVVRGNEQFF
CDR3nt: TGTGCCAGCACCATGGTAGTCAGGGGGAATGAGCAGTTCTTC

abundance: -
len: 14
j_gene: TRBJ1-1
d_gene: -
v_gene: TRBV7-9
CDR3aa: CASSHRVVNTEAFF
CDR3nt: TGTGCCAGCAGTCATAGGGTTGTGAACACTGAAGCTTTCTTT

abundance: -
len: 18
j_gene: TRBJ2-4
d_gene: TRBD2
v_gene: TRBV15
CDR3aa: CATSQGLAGLGAKNIQYF
CDR3nt: TGTGCCACCAGCCAGGGACTAGCGGGGCTAGGTGCCAAAAACATTCAGTACTTC

abundance: -
len: 15
j_gene: TRBJ2-1
d_gene: TRBD1
v_gene: TRBV7-9
CDR3aa: CASSSTGGTYNEQFF
CDR3nt: TGTGCCAGCAGCTCGACAGGGGGCACCTACAATGAGCAGTTCTTC

abundance: -
len: 14
j_gene: TRBJ1-1
d_gene: -
v_gene: TRBV7-2
CDR3aa: CASSLGPGDTEAFF
CDR3nt: TGTGCCAGCAGCTTAGGACCCGGGGACACTGAAGCTTTCTTT

abundance: -
len: 15
j_gene: TRBJ2-3
d_gene: -
v_gene: TRBV5-1
CDR3aa: CASSFQFSGTDTQYF
CDR3nt: TGCGCCAGCAGCTTCCAGTTTTCCGGCACAGATACGCAGTATTTT

abundance: -
len: 15
j_gene: TRBJ2-2
d_gene: -
v_gene: TRBV4-1
CDR3aa: CASGSEHRNTGELFF
CDR3nt: TGCGCCAGCGGGTCGGAACACCGGAACACCGGGGAGCTGTTTTTT

abundance: -
len: 16
j_gene: TRBJ2-4
d_gene: -
v_gene: TRBV7-2
CDR3aa: CASKGEREPLKNIQYF
CDR3nt: TGTGCCAGCAAGGGCGAAAGGGAGCCCCTCAAAAACATTCAGTACTTC

abundance: -
len: 15
j_gene: TRBJ1-4
d_gene: -
v_gene: TRBV5-8
CDR3aa: CASSSTQGWNEKLFF
CDR3nt: TGTGCCAGCAGCTCCACACAGGGTTGGAATGAAAAACTGTTTTTT

abundance: -
len: 13
j_gene: TRBJ2-5
d_gene: -
v_gene: TRBV7-3
CDR3aa: CASSLIWSETQYF
CDR3nt: TGTGCCAGCAGCTTAATCTGGTCAGAGACCCAGTACTTC

abundance: -
len: 15
j_gene: TRBJ1-4
d_gene: -
v_gene: TRBV4-3
CDR3aa: CASSHDAGGNEKLFF
CDR3nt: TGCGCCAGCAGCCACGATGCGGGGGGTAATGAAAAACTGTTTTTT

abundance: once
len: 19
j_gene: TRBJ2-7
d_gene: TRBD1
v_gene: TRBV5-5
CDR3aa: CASSLGPGQGGTRTYEQYF
CDR3nt: TGTGCCAGCAGCTTGGGGCCGGGACAGGGGGGAACGAGAACCTACGAGCAGTACTTC

abundance: -
len: 15
j_gene: TRBJ1-1
d_gene: -
v_gene: TRBV10-3
CDR3aa: CAISSQETANTEAFF
CDR3nt: TGTGCCATCAGCTCACAGGAAACAGCGAACACTGAAGCTTTCTTT

abundance: -
len: 12
j_gene: TRBJ2-2
d_gene: -
v_gene: TRBV13
CDR3aa: CASSETGGELFF
CDR3nt: TGTGCCAGCAGCGAGACGGGAGGGGAGCTGTTTTTT

abundance: -
len: 14
j_gene: TRBJ1-2
d_gene: -
v_gene: TRBV11-2
CDR3aa: CASTPRGKPYGYTF
CDR3nt: TGTGCCAGCACCCCCCGAGGGAAGCCCTATGGCTACACCTTC

abundance: -
len: 15
j_gene: TRBJ1-6
d_gene: TRBD1
v_gene: TRBV6-5
CDR3aa: CASSSDRGHNSPLHF
CDR3nt: TGTGCCAGCAGCTCGGACAGGGGACATAATTCACCCCTCCACTTT

abundance: -
len: 14
j_gene: TRBJ2-7
d_gene: TRBD1
v_gene: TRBV4-3
CDR3aa: CASSPGQGVYEQYF
CDR3nt: TGCGCCAGCAGCCCCGGACAGGGAGTGTACGAGCAGTACTTC

abundance: -
len: 15
j_gene: TRBJ1-3
d_gene: TRBD1
v_gene: TRBV13
CDR3aa: CASSATGGSGNTIYF
CDR3nt: TGTGCCAGCAGCGCAACAGGGGGCTCTGGAAACACCATATATTTT

abundance: -
len: 16
j_gene: TRBJ1-2
d_gene: -
v_gene: TRBV30
CDR3aa: CAWSRPTGSTNYGYTF
CDR3nt: TGTGCCTGGAGTAGGCCCACAGGGTCCACTAACTATGGCTACACCTTC

abundance: -
len: 16
j_gene: TRBJ2-5
d_gene: TRBD1
v_gene: TRBV5-1
CDR3aa: CASSLMGQGIQETQYF
CDR3nt: TGCGCCAGCAGCTTGATGGGACAGGGAATTCAAGAGACCCAGTACTTC

abundance: -
len: 14
j_gene: TRBJ2-1
d_gene: TRBD1
v_gene: TRBV6-4
CDR3aa: CASSTGTGDREQFF
CDR3nt: TGTGCCAGCAGCACCGGGACAGGGGACCGTGAGCAGTTCTTC

abundance: -
len: 15
j_gene: TRBJ2-6
d_gene: -
v_gene: TRBV7-2
CDR3aa: CASSSAGGRANVLTF
CDR3nt: TGTGCCAGCAGCTCCGCCGGCGGGAGGGCCAACGTCCTGACTTTC

abundance: -
len: 14
j_gene: TRBJ1-6
d_gene: TRBD1
v_gene: TRBV27
CDR3aa: CASSLRTGSSPLHF
CDR3nt: TGTGCCAGCAGTTTAAGGACAGGGTCCTCACCCCTCCACTTT

abundance: -
len: 14
j_gene: TRBJ1-5
d_gene: -
v_gene: TRBV18
CDR3aa: CASSEQGSNQPQHF
CDR3nt: TGTGCCAGCTCAGAACAGGGCAGCAATCAGCCCCAGCATTTT

abundance: -
len: 15
j_gene: TRBJ2-5
d_gene: -
v_gene: TRBV5-1
CDR3aa: CASSTDLRGPKTQYF
CDR3nt: TGCGCCAGCAGCACAGATTTGCGGGGCCCGAAGACCCAGTACTTC

abundance: -
len: 13
j_gene: TRBJ2-1
d_gene: -
v_gene: TRBV10-3
CDR3aa: CATSTGTVNEQFF
CDR3nt: TGTGCCACCAGTACCGGGACTGTCAATGAGCAGTTCTTC

abundance: -
len: 15
j_gene: TRBJ2-7
d_gene: -
v_gene: TRBV10-3
CDR3aa: CAISELLGSEYEQYF
CDR3nt: TGTGCCATCAGTGAGCTCTTAGGGTCGGAGTACGAGCAGTACTTC

abundance: -
len: 14
j_gene: TRBJ2-5
d_gene: -
v_gene: TRBV5-1
CDR3aa: CASSLAVGGQTQYF
CDR3nt: TGCGCCAGCAGCTTGGCAGTGGGTGGGCAGACCCAGTACTTC

abundance: -
len: 14
j_gene: TRBJ2-7
d_gene: -
v_gene: TRBV6-6
CDR3aa: CASSSSGASYEQYF
CDR3nt: TGTGCCAGCAGCTCCTCGGGAGCCTCCTACGAGCAGTACTTC

abundance: -
len: 12
j_gene: TRBJ2-5
d_gene: -
v_gene: TRBV24-1
CDR3aa: CATSVGGPVQYF
CDR3nt: TGTGCCACCAGTGTCGGCGGACCCGTTCAGTACTTC

abundance: -
len: 16
j_gene: TRBJ1-3
d_gene: TRBD1
v_gene: TRBV4-1
CDR3aa: CASSQGQGVSGNTIYF
CDR3nt: TGCGCCAGCAGCCAAGGGCAGGGGGTGTCTGGAAACACCATATATTTT

abundance: -
len: 14
j_gene: TRBJ1-2
d_gene: -
v_gene: TRBV6-5
CDR3aa: CATQTGTGNYGYTF
CDR3nt: TGTGCCACCCAGACCGGGACGGGAAACTATGGCTACACCTTC

abundance: -
len: 18
j_gene: TRBJ2-2
d_gene: TRBD1
v_gene: TRBV24-1
CDR3aa: CATSDFWDRDSNTGELFF
CDR3nt: TGTGCCACCAGTGATTTCTGGGACAGGGACTCGAACACCGGGGAGCTGTTTTTT

abundance: -
len: 13
j_gene: TRBJ2-3
d_gene: -
v_gene: TRBV6-6
CDR3aa: CASGKDSTDTQYF
CDR3nt: TGTGCCAGCGGAAAGGACAGCACAGATACGCAGTATTTT

abundance: -
len: 14
j_gene: TRBJ2-2
d_gene: TRBD1
v_gene: TRBV6-5
CDR3aa: CASTRGQGSGELFF
CDR3nt: TGTGCCAGCACCAGGGGGCAGGGTTCCGGGGAGCTGTTTTTT

abundance: -
len: 14
j_gene: TRBJ1-3
d_gene: -
v_gene: TRBV6-5
CDR3aa: CASSYEFSGNTIYF
CDR3nt: TGTGCCAGCAGTTACGAGTTCTCTGGAAACACCATATATTTT

abundance: -
len: 12
j_gene: TRBJ1-2
d_gene: -
v_gene: TRBV28
CDR3aa: CASSPGPGGYTF
CDR3nt: TGTGCCAGCAGCCCGGGACCGGGGGGCTACACCTTC

abundance: once
len: 18
j_gene: TRBJ2-7
d_gene: TRBD1
v_gene: TRBV28
CDR3aa: CASTMTGQGVFATYEQYF
CDR3nt: TGTGCCAGCACAATGACGGGACAGGGGGTATTCGCCACCTACGAGCAGTACTTC